This TCR beta chain was observed in a study of Ad26.COV2.S vaccination and SARS-CoV-2 variants. Overall study findings and caveats: Spike-specific TCR breadth was greater after Ad26.COV2.S than placebo. Vaccine and placebo recipients had similar non-spike TCR breadth.

Regarding this clone: Its antigen is as yet unknown.

Profiled with immunoSEQ multiplex PCR; TCRdb holds only in-frame clones, not every one. The sample contains about 380,000 clones, about four fifths of which appear only once. Treatment denoted: 15 to 20 received Ad26.COV2.S at low or high dose, single or two shots; 5 received placebo; per-sample allocation not given. Samples were taken on day 63 after the first vaccine or placebo injection. The sequence derives from a person between 18 and 60 years old who received the Ad26.COV2.S COVID-19 vaccine or a placebo. The specimen was peripheral blood, collected in a trial of Ad26.COV2.S vaccine versus placebo.

CDR3 nucleotide sequence: TGTGCCAGCACCTCTGCGTATAGCAATCAGCCCCAGCATTTT. Residues: CASTSAYSNQPQHF. The chain carries TRBV2 and TRBJ1-5, with no clear D. The length of the CDR3 is 14 residues. Germline lookup yields CDR1 SNHLY and CDR2 FYNNEI. The V end lost 7 bases, the J end lost 0 bases, and 10 bases lay between the germline ends.